Presented here are 26 T cell receptor beta chains from one specimen sequenced in a study of CD8+ T cells in alopecia areata. In each case, RNA was isolated and then reverse transcribed into cDNA as the sequencing template. The method was immunoSEQ multiplex PCR; TCRdb's version includes in-frame clones alone and lacks a portion of them. The sample carries approximately 57,000 clones, 96% recorded once. This specimen was CD8+ T cells sorted from blood, taken at week 0. The receptors shown here come from a human donor with alopecia areata.

The chain recombines TRBV7-9 with TRBJ2-5; 7 bases align to TRBD2. Looked up from germline, CDR1 is SEHNR and CDR2 is FQNEAQ (reference sequence). This CDR3 is 13 amino acids long. The V segment lost 7 bases and the J segment 1 base; nucleotides outside the gene matches: 3. The CDR3 DNA reads as TGTGCCAGCACTACGGGGGGCCAAGAGACCCAGTACTTC. Its translation is CASTTGGQETQYF.

The chain links TRBV7-9 to TRBJ2-5; 8 bases line up with TRBD2. With V trimmed by 5 bases and J by 7 bases, 12 bases remained unmatched. CDR3 length: 15 residues. The germline gives CDR1 SEHNR, CDR2 FQNEAQ (reference sequence). CDR3 loop: CASSPVGGDAVTQYF. In nucleotides, the CDR3 is TGTGCCAGCAGCCCCGTCGGGGGGGATGCCGTGACCCAGTACTTC.

The rearrangement links TRBV7-9 to TRBJ2-7; D might be TRBD1 (5 bases). V was shortened by 8 bases and J by 0 bases, with 8 bases between the two germline ends. Germline CDR1 reads SEHNR; CDR2 reads FQNEAQ (reference sequence). The CDR3 loop spans 12 amino acids. In nucleotides, the CDR3 is TGTGCCAGCGAAGGGGTCTCCTACGAGCAGTACTTC. It yields the protein CASEGVSYEQYF. Looking up the rest from reference TRBV7-9 and TRBJ2-7 gives the full variable domain: DTGVSQNPRHKITKRGQNVTFRCDPISEHNRLYWYRQTLGQGPEFLTYFQNEAQLEKSRLLSDRFSAERPKGSFSTLEIQRTEQGDSAMYLCASEGVSYEQYFGPGTRLTVT.

The CDR3 DNA reads as TGTGCCAGCAGTGCCCGGACTCATGCCATGTATTTT. It specifies CASSARTHAMYF. The rearrangement uses TRBV28 and TRBJ2-3; the D gene is possibly TRBD2 (5 bases). V lost 5 bases and J 14 bases, leaving 17 bases between the germline ends. Germline V gives CDR1 MDHEN, CDR2 SYDVKM. This CDR3 region has 12 residues.

The V gene is TRBV9, the J gene TRBJ2-3; 7 positions match TRBD2. In germline, CDR1 is SGDLS, CDR2 YYNGEE. The length of the CDR3 is 18 residues. The ends lost 4 bases at V and 2 bases at J; junction bases unmatched: 16. CDR3 DNA: TGTGCCAGCAGCCGTCTTCGAAGCGGGGAGGCTTACACAGATACGCAGTATTTT. Translation: CASSRLRSGEAYTDTQYF.

This clone is medium-sized in the sample. This chain joins TRBV27 and TRBJ2-1; 12 nucleotides align to TRBD1. This CDR3 has 15 amino acids. Unmatched junction bases numbered 7, after V lost 5 bases and J lost 8 bases. Germline CDR1 and CDR2: MNHEY and SMNVEV (reference sequence). The CDR3 nucleotides are TGTGCCAGCAGTCTGGGACAGGGGGCGCGGGATGAGCAGTTCTTC. The encoded protein is CASSLGQGARDEQFF.

This chain uses TRBV6-6 with TRBJ2-5; TRBD2 matches 7 bases. Germline V gene sequence: CDR1 MNHNY, CDR2 SVGAGI (reference sequence). The CDR3 has 14 amino acids. V dropped 7 bases and J dropped 5; count of bases not matched to a gene: 10. CDR3 in DNA: TGTGCCAGCAACCCCATGACTAGCAGGGAGACCCAGTACTTC. This translates into CASNPMTSRETQYF.

The V gene is TRBV6-5, the J gene TRBJ2-5; D possibly corresponds to TRBD2 (6 bases). Germline V CDR1 and CDR2: MNHEY, SVGAGI. This CDR3 is 16 amino acids long. Trimming shortened V by 4 bases and J by 1 base, and 16 bases separated the two germline ends. Here the CDR3 reads CASSSRTGTSQETQYF. Here the CDR3 DNA reads TGTGCCAGCAGTTCCCGCACCGGGACTTCCCAAGAGACCCAGTACTTC.

CDR3 loop: CASSSRHGSYNEQFF. The CDR3 DNA sequence: TGCGCCAGCAGCTCCCGACATGGGTCCTACAATGAGCAGTTCTTC. The chain joins TRBV5-1 to TRBJ2-1; D uncertain. Deletions cut 3 bases from V and 1 base from J, with 11 bases between. The V gene's germline CDR1 is SGHRS and CDR2 YFSETQ. CDR3 length: 15 amino acids.

The rearrangement uses TRBV4-2 and TRBJ2-2; 9 bases are shared with TRBD2. Trimming took 4 bases from V and 8 from J; bases not matched to a gene: 14. The germline gives CDR1 LGHNA, CDR2 YNFKEQ. The CDR3 contains 17 residues. CDR3 sequence reads: CASSPLAGPANGGELFF. CDR3 DNA: TGTGCCAGCAGCCCTCTAGCGGGGCCGGCAAATGGGGGGGAGCTGTTTTTT.

This rearrangement joins TRBV19 to TRBJ2-1, with TRBD1 as a possible D gene (6 bases). Trimming cost V 10 bases and J 8 bases, with 15 bases left between them. This CDR3 has 12 residues. CDR1 and CDR2 from the germline V gene are LNHDA and SQIVND (reference sequence). CDR3 protein: CATADRLDEQFF. The CDR3 coding sequence is TGTGCCACCGCCGACAGGCTTGATGAGCAGTTCTTC.

The V and J genes are TRBV6-9 and TRBJ2-4; TRBD1 aligns across 7 bases. Per the germline V gene, CDR1 is MNHGY and CDR2 is SVAAGI. V trimming: 7 bases; J trimming: 0 bases; junction bases outside the gene matches: 9. This CDR3 has 16 residues. CDR3 bases: TGTGCCAGCAACCCCAAGACAGGGCTAGCCAAAAACATTCAGTACTTC. Translating it yields CASNPKTGLAKNIQYF.

The chain links TRBV19 to TRBJ2-7; tentative D call: TRBD2 (6 bases). Germline lookup yields CDR1 LNHDA and CDR2 SQIVND (reference sequence). V was trimmed by 8 bases and J by 0 bases, leaving 8 bases between them. The CDR3 length is 12 residues. CDR3 region: CASRGSSYEQYF. In DNA form, the CDR3 reads TGTGCCAGTCGGGGGAGCTCCTACGAGCAGTACTTC.

The rearrangement uses TRBV6-1 and TRBJ2-2, with D possibly TRBD1 on 6 matching bases. CDR1 and CDR2 (germline): MNHNS, SASEGT. Trimming left V 8 bases short and J 6 bases short, with 16 bases between. This CDR3 has 14 residues. The CDR3 is CASGAGVTPGELFF. The CDR3 region has the DNA TGTGCCAGCGGAGCAGGGGTAACACCCGGGGAGCTGTTTTTT.

V is TRBV28 and J is TRBJ1-6; D gene uncertain. The germline V gene encodes CDR1 MDHEN and CDR2 SYDVKM. Trimming removed 3 bases from V and 7 bases from J, with 10 bases in between. The CDR3 sequence is 14 residues long. The CDR3 spells CASSFVRENSPLHF. The DNA for the CDR3 is TGTGCCAGCAGTTTCGTCAGAGAGAATTCACCCCTCCACTTT.

Turning to this clone: One end of the junction varies from germline; a read error may be responsible. V usage is TRBV6-5 and J usage is TRBJ1-2; D perhaps matches TRBD1 (5 bases). CDR1 MNHEY and CDR2 SVGAGI come from the germline V gene. This CDR3 has 14 residues. CDR3 region: CASNYEGISYGYTF. The CDR3 DNA is TGTGCCAGCAATTACGAGGGGATAAGCTATGGCTACACCTTC.

This clone was seen only once. The gene calls are TRBV23-1 and TRBJ2-5, with D maybe TRBD1 (6 bases). TRBV23-1 has ORF status, its function being uncertain. V dropped 11 bases and J dropped 7 bases, with 17 bases sitting between them. The CDR3 is 12 residues long. The CDR3 DNA sequence: TGCGCCCCAAGTACAGGGAAAGGGACCCAGTACTTC. Its protein is CAPSTGKGTQYF.

V and J are TRBV9 and TRBJ1-2, with 7 bases aligning to TRBD1. The CDR3 is 12 residues long. Germline CDR1 reads SGDLS; CDR2 reads YYNGEE. The trim removed 3 bases at V and 7 bases at J, leaving 3 bases unmatched. As DNA, the CDR3 is TGTGCCAGCAGCGGTAGGGGGCCTGGCTACACCTTC. Translating it yields CASSGRGPGYTF. Full variable domain (missing parts from reference TRBV9 and TRBJ1-2): DSGVTQTPKHLITATGQRVTLRCSPRSGDLSVYWYQQSLDQGLQFLIQYYNGEERAKGNILERFSAQQFPDLHSELNLSSLELGDSALYFCASSGRGPGYTFGSGTRLTVV.

This sequence joins TRBV4-2 and TRBJ2-7; D is possibly TRBD1 (6 bases). Trimming cost V 0 bases and J 0 bases, with 12 bases left between them. The CDR3 is 16 amino acids. Germline CDR1 LGHNA, CDR2 YNFKEQ. The chain's CDR3 is CASSQEAQGTSYEQYF. CDR3 in DNA: TGTGCCAGCAGCCAAGAAGCGCAGGGGACCTCCTACGAGCAGTACTTC.

The chain joins TRBV27 to TRBJ2-2; 9 nucleotides align to TRBD2. This CDR3 is built from 16 residues. V gave up 11 bases and J gave up 3 bases; unmatched junction bases: 13. The germline CDR1 and CDR2 sequences are MNHEY and SMNVEV (reference sequence). The CDR3 sequence is CAGPLRLAEYTGELFF. CDR3 in DNA: TGTGCCGGACCTCTAAGACTAGCGGAGTACACCGGGGAGCTGTTTTTT.

The chain carries TRBV6-6 and TRBJ2-5; 13 bases map to TRBD2. The length of the CDR3 is 16 residues. The J segment lost 0 bases and the V segment lost 4 bases, leaving 2 bases of the junction unmatched. In germline, CDR1 is MNHNY, CDR2 SVGAGI (reference sequence). CDR3: CASSSTSGGNQETQYF. The DNA for the CDR3 is TGTGCCAGCAGTTCGACTAGCGGGGGGAACCAAGAGACCCAGTACTTC.

The DNA of the CDR3 is TGTGCCAGCAGCCCCGGGACAGGGGGCATATACGAGCAGTACTTC. It is translated as CASSPGTGGIYEQYF. The chain uses TRBV5-4 and TRBJ2-7, with 12 nucleotides matching TRBD1. After removal of 4 bases from V and 4 bases from J, the junction contained 6 bases not matched to a gene. The CDR3 length is 15 residues. Germline V gene lookup returns CDR1 SGHNT and CDR2 YYREEE (reference sequence).

The chain uses TRBV4-3 and TRBJ2-7, with TRBD1 as a possible D gene (6 bases). There are 15 residues in the CDR3. V was clipped by 3 bases and J by 2 bases, with 14 bases between them. The germline V gene encodes CDR1 LGHNA and CDR2 YSLEER. This CDR3 reads CASSHRWTDTYEQYF. CDR3 DNA: TGCGCCAGCAGCCACAGGTGGACAGACACCTACGAGCAGTACTTC.

This clone was recorded only once. The V gene is TRBV30, the J gene TRBJ1-6; D may be TRBD1 (6 bases). CDR1 is GTSNPN and CDR2 is SVGIG in the germline V gene (reference sequence). This CDR3 is built from 13 residues. Between the trimmed V and J ends, which lost 3 bases and 5 bases, there was a span of 8 bases. The CDR3 is CAWRDRDNSPLHF. DNA for the CDR3: TGTGCCTGGAGGGACAGAGATAATTCACCCCTCCACTTT.

This clone is a singleton in its sample. The chain links TRBV6-5 to TRBJ2-7; weak D call: TRBD1 (6 bases). Germline V gene sequence: CDR1 MNHEY, CDR2 SVGAGI. The length of the CDR3 is 16 residues. V lost 2 bases and J 4 bases, leaving 18 bases between the germline ends. The CDR3, as DNA: TGTGCCAGCAGTTACCTACCCGGGACATACCTATACGAGCAGTACTTC. Protein product: CASSYLPGTYLYEQYF.

This chain connects TRBV13 to TRBJ2-6; 10 positions agree with TRBD2. Germline CDR1 reads PRHDT; CDR2 reads FYEKMQ (reference sequence). The CDR3 loop spans 18 amino acids. After removal of 5 bases from V and 4 bases from J, the junction contained 11 bases not matched to a gene. CDR3 DNA: TGTGCCAGCAGCAATCTAGCGGGGGTCCCCTCCGGGGCCAACGTCCTGACTTTC. It specifies CASSNLAGVPSGANVLTF. The whole variable domain, remainder taken from reference TRBV13 and TRBJ2-6, is AAGVIQSPRHLIKEKRETATLKCYPIPRHDTVYWYQQGPGQDPQFLISFYEKMQSDKGSIPDRFSAQQFSDYHSELNMSSLELGDSALYFCASSNLAGVPSGANVLTFGAGSRLTVL.